This is a list of T cell receptor beta chains from one sample in a study of T cells in Graves' hyperthyroidism and ophthalmopathy. MiXCR was run by TCRdb on the multiplex PCR reads, yielding one entry per CDR3 protein. The table lists 700,000 to 850,000 distinct CDR3 sequences, roughly a third of them singletons. Source material: blood. The receptors come from a woman aged 40 to 50 with Graves' hyperthyroidism. The CDR3 runs from the conserved cysteine through the conserved F or W. D genes are given only for firm matches. Not every row has a clone size; where given, it reads once, few, many or a size class.

d_call | j_call | v_call | clone_size | cdr3_nt | cdr3_aa
. | TRBJ1-4 | TRBV7-9 | . | TGTGCCAGCAGCCACCGGGACCCCGAAGGGAAACTGTTTTTT | CASSHRDPEGKLFF
. | TRBJ2-1 | TRBV5-1 | . | TGCGCCAGCAGCTTGTTGGGGCCGCAATACAATGAGCAGTTCTTC | CASSLLGPQYNEQFF
. | TRBJ2-5 | TRBV20-1 | . | TGCAGTGCTGAGAAGGCGGGGAAAGAGACCCAGTACTTC | CSAEKAGKETQYF
. | TRBJ2-7 | TRBV6-5 | . | TGTGCCAGCAGATACCGGGACTCCAAGGACGAGCAGTACTTC | CASRYRDSKDEQYF
TRBD1 | TRBJ1-2 | TRBV10-3 | many | TGTGCCATCACCGAGACAGGGAACTATGGCTACACCTTC | CAITETGNYGYTF
TRBD1 | TRBJ2-7 | TRBV20-1 | . | TGCAGTGCTAGTGTTCTGGGGACAGCGACCTACGAGCAGTACTTC | CSASVLGTATYEQYF
. | TRBJ1-1 | TRBV5-1 | . | TGCGCCAGCAGCCGCGACCCCATGAACACTGAAGCTTTCTTT | CASSRDPMNTEAFF
. | TRBJ1-3 | TRBV7-2 | . | TGTGCCAGCAGCTTAGAGGTGCGTCAAGGAGGAAACACCATATATTTT | CASSLEVRQGGNTIYF
. | TRBJ1-2 | TRBV7-6 | many | TGTGCCAGCAGCCCCGGAGGGTTGGGCTATGGCTACACCTTC | CASSPGGLGYGYTF
TRBD1 | TRBJ2-2 | TRBV11-2 | many | TGTGCCAGCAGCACGAAACGGGACAGGCTCACCGGGGAGCTGTTTTTT | CASSTKRDRLTGELFF
TRBD1 | TRBJ2-7 | TRBV25-1 | . | TGTGCCAGCAGTTCGATCCAAACAGGGGTTAGCGAGCAGTACTTC | CASSSIQTGVSEQYF
. | TRBJ2-6 | TRBV19 | . | TGTGCCAGTAGTTCTGGGACGTCTGGGGCCAACGTCCTGACTTTC | CASSSGTSGANVLTF
TRBD1 | TRBJ2-7 | TRBV15 | many | TGTGCCACCAGCAGATCCAGACAGGGGGATATCGAGCAGTACTTC | CATSRSRQGDIEQYF
. | TRBJ1-2 | TRBV12-3/TRBV12-4 | few | TGTGCCAGCACCTCAGTTAATCTTGGGGAGGGCTACACCTTC | CASTSVNLGEGYTF
. | TRBJ1-5 | TRBV7-2 | few | TGTGCCAGCAGCTTAGTGACAGCAAATCAGCCCCAGCATTTT | CASSLVTANQPQHF
. | TRBJ2-7 | TRBV7-8 | many | TGTGCCAGCAGCTTAGCCGGGGGCGGGTACGAGCAGTACTTC | CASSLAGGGYEQYF
. | TRBJ1-3 | TRBV12-5 | once | TGTGCTAGTGGTTTGACGGCCAGGCCTGGAAACACCATATATTTT | CASGLTARPGNTIYF
. | TRBJ1-3 | TRBV12-3/TRBV12-4 | many | TGTGCCAGCAGCCCCTGGGGGACGAGCTCTGGAAACACCATATATTTT | CASSPWGTSSGNTIYF
. | TRBJ1-6 | TRBV12-3/TRBV12-4 | . | TGTGCCTTAGAGGTCGAGGTTAATTCACCCCTCCACTTT | CALEVEVNSPLHF
TRBD1 | TRBJ1-5 | TRBV2 | few | TGTGCCAGCAGTGAAGCAAAACTATACGTGCGGACAGGGCCAGTCGGCCAGCCCCAGCATTTT | CASSEAKLYVRTGPVGQPQHF
. | TRBJ1-2 | TRBV2 | many | TGTGCCAGCAGTGATTTGGGGGCGCGGTCTTCTGACTATGGCTACACCTTC | CASSDLGARSSDYGYTF
TRBD1 | TRBJ1-2 | TRBV7-2 | many | TGTGCCAGCAGCGGGGGGACAGGCCTCGGCTACACCTTC | CASSGGTGLGYTF
. | TRBJ2-7 | TRBV5-5 | many | TGTGCCAGCAGGGACCGAAGCTCCTACGAGCAGTACTTC | CASRDRSSYEQYF
. | TRBJ1-6 | TRBV7-9 | . | TGTGCCAGCAGTTTAGAACCAAAGAGGTCCCTCCACTTT | CASSLEPKRSLHF
. | TRBJ1-3 | TRBV7-2 | many | TGTGCCAGCAGCCTGCAGGTCTCTGGAAACACCATATATTTT | CASSLQVSGNTIYF
. | TRBJ1-2 | TRBV5-6 | many | TGTGCCAGCAGCTTTCGGGGATATCGAACCCACTATGGCTACACCTTC | CASSFRGYRTHYGYTF
. | TRBJ1-4 | TRBV10-3 | . | TGTGCCAGCAGTCCCCTCGGGGGCTATGAAGATGAAAAACTGTTTTTT | CASSPLGGYEDEKLFF